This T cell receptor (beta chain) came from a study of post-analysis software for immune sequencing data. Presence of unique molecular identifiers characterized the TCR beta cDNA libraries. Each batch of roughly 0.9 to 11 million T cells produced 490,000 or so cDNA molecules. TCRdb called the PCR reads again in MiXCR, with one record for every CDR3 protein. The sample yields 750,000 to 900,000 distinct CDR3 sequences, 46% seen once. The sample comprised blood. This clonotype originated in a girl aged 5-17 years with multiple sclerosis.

The CDR3: CASSSGWSGDPYNEQFF. CDR3 nucleotide sequence: TGTGCCAGCAGTTCCGGATGGTCGGGGGACCCTTACAATGAGCAGTTCTTC. V gene TRBV12-3 or TRBV12-4 combines with J gene TRBJ2-1, with a possible D match to TRBD2 (6 bases). The V and J ends lost 4 bases and 4 bases respectively, with 20 bases between them. The CDR3 is made up of 17 amino acids.